The present entry profiles one TCR beta chain with its context. In the 2 weeks before study entry, exposed participants met a COVID-19 case, which was PCR-confirmed or clinician-diagnosed. Measured with immunoSEQ multiplex PCR; TCRdb has only the in-frame clones, and not every one. Altogether around 320,000 clones are present, roughly 90% being singletons, with the ten largest covering less than 3.5%. The sample comes from a study of blood T cell repertoires in COVID-19. The germline CDR1 and CDR2 sequences are MNHEY and SVGAGI. V was cut by 6 bases and J by 4 bases, with 10 bases left in between. The length of the CDR3 is 13 residues.

The chain links TRBV6-5 to TRBJ1-3, with D tentatively TRBD1 (6 bases). Sequencing input: PBMCs or T cells enriched from blood (not recorded which). The TCR sequence derives from a woman aged 50 to 60 who had been exposed to COVID-19. The CDR3 nucleotides read TGTGCCAGCAGACCAGGGGTGGGAAACACCATATATTTT. Amino acids: CASRPGVGNTIYF.